The T cell receptor beta chain described here comes from a study of T cells after posttransplantation cyclophosphamide. TCRdb's table, derived via immunoSEQ multiplex PCR, lists solely in-frame clones and lacks some. The table includes some 2,500 clones, around 68% detected once. Study observations and caveats: Recipient CMV seropositivity and CMV reactivation strongly tracked TRB clonality. Later post-transplant blood repertoires were often dominated by donor CD8+ memory clones. TRB overlap between skin or GI tissue T cells and blood was limited.

Busulfan-fludarabine conditioning, marrow transplant, and cyclophosphamide on days +3 and +4 were administered. About this clone: Its antigen is not identified.

Per germline, CDR1 MNHNS and CDR2 SASEGT. V lost 5 bases and J lost 2, with 12 bases in between. The CDR3 covers 14 residues. The chain is built from TRBV6-1 and TRBJ1-1; the D gene is possibly TRBD1 (6 bases). The sequencing used PBMCs, collected 30 days after allogeneic stem cell transplant with posttransplant cyclophosphamide. The sequence was collected from a female patient in her 50s who received an allogeneic stem cell transplant from a related donor, was CMV-positive, and had no GVHD. The T cells may partly be graft donor cells. The CDR3 sequence is CASSLRTENTEAFF. For the CDR3, the DNA is TGTGCCAGCAGTCTACGGACAGAAAACACTGAAGCTTTCTTT.